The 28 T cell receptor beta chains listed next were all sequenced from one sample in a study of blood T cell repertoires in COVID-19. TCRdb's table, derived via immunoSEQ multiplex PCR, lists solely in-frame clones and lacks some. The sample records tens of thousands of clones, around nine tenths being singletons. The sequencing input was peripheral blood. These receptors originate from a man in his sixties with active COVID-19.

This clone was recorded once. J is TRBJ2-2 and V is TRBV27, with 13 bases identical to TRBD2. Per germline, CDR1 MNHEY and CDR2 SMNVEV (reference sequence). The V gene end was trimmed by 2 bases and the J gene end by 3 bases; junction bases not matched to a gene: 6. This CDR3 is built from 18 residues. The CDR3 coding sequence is TGTGCCAGCAGTTTAGGGACTAGCGGGATTTGGGACACCGGGGAGCTGTTTTTT. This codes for CASSLGTSGIWDTGELFF.

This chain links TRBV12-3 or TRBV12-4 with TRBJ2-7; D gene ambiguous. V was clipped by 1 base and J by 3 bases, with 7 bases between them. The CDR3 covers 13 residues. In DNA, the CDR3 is TGTGCCAGCAGTTTAGGCGCCTACTACGAGCAGTACTTC. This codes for CASSLGAYYEQYF.

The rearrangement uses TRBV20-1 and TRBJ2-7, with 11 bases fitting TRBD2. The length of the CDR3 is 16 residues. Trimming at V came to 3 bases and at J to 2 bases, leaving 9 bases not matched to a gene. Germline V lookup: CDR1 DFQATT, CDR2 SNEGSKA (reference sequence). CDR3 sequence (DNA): TGCAGTGCTAGTCCACACGGGACTAGCGGAGCCTACGAGCAGTACTTC. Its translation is CSASPHGTSGAYEQYF.

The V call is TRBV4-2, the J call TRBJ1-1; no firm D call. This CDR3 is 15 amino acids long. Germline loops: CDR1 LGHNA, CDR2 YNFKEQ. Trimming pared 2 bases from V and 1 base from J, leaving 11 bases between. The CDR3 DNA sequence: TGTGCCAGCAGCCAATCCGAAACAGCGAACACTGAAGCTTTCTTT. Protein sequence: CASSQSETANTEAFF.

The CDR3 DNA reads TGTGCCAGCAGCCCGGGACAGCTACCCCTCTACGAGCAGTACTTC. Translating gives CASSPGQLPLYEQYF. The V gene is TRBV5-4, the J gene TRBJ2-7; 7 bases are shared with TRBD1. This CDR3 spans 15 amino acids. Unmatched junction bases numbered 10, after V lost 4 bases and J lost 3 bases. Per the germline V gene, CDR1 is SGHNT and CDR2 is YYREEE (reference sequence).

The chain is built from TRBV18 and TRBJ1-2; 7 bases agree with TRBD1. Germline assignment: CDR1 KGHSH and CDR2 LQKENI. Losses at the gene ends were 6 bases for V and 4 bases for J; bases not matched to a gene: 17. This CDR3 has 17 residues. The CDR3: CASSPGTELVRLYGYTF. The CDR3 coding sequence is TGTGCCAGCTCGCCCGGGACAGAGTTGGTCCGCCTCTATGGCTACACCTTC.

CDR3 DNA sequence: TGCAGCGCCGGGACCGCCCAGGGGGACATTCAGTACTTC. Protein product: CSAGTAQGDIQYF. The V call is TRBV29-1, the J call TRBJ2-4; 7 nucleotides agree with TRBD1. CDR3 length: 13 residues. The germline V gene encodes CDR1 SQVTM and CDR2 ANQGSEA. With V trimmed by 7 bases and J by 8 bases, 11 bases remained unmatched. Full variable domain (rest looked up from reference TRBV29-1 and TRBJ2-4): SAVISQKPSRDICQRGTSLTIQCQVDSQVTMMFWYRQQPGQSLTLIATANQGSEATYESGFVIDKFPISRPNLTFSTLTVSNMSPEDSSIYLCSAGTAQGDIQYFGAGTRLSVL.

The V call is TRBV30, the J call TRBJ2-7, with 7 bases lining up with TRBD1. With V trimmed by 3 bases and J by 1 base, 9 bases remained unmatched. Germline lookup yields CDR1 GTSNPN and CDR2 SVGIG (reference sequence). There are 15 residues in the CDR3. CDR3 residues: CAWRSGQFVSYEQYF. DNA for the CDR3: TGTGCCTGGAGATCGGGACAGTTTGTTTCCTACGAGCAGTACTTC.

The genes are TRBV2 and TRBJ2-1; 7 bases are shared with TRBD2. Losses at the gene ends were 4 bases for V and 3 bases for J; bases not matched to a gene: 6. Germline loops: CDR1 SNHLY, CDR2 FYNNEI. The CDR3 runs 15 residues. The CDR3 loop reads CASSGAGDIYNEQFF. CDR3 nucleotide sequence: TGTGCCAGCAGTGGTGCGGGAGATATCTACAATGAGCAGTTCTTC.

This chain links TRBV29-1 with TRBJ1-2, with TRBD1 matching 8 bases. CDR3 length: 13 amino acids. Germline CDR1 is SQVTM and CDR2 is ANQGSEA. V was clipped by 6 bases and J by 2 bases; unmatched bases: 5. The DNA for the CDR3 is TGCAGCGTGCGGACAGGGCTGAACTATGGCTACACCTTC. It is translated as CSVRTGLNYGYTF. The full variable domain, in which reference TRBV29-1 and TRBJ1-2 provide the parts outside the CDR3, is SAVISQKPSRDICQRGTSLTIQCQVDSQVTMMFWYRQQPGQSLTLIATANQGSEATYESGFVIDKFPISRPNLTFSTLTVSNMSPEDSSIYLCSVRTGLNYGYTFGSGTRLTVV.

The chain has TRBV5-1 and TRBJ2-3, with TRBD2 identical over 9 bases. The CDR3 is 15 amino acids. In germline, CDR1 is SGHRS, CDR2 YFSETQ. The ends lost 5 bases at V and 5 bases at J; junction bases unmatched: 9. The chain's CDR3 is CASRRIAGEGDTQYF. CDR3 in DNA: TGCGCCAGCAGGCGAATAGCGGGGGAGGGAGATACGCAGTATTTT.

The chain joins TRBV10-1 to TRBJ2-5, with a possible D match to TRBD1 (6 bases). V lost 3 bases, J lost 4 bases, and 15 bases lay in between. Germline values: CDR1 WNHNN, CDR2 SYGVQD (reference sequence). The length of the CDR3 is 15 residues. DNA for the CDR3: TGCGCCAGCAGTGAAGCAGGGGCCTCGGGAGAGACCCAGTACTTC. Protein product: CASSEAGASGETQYF.

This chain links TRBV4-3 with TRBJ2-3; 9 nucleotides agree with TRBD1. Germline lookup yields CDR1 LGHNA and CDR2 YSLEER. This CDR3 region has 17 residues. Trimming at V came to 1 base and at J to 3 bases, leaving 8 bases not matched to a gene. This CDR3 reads CASSQGTGEVETDTQYF. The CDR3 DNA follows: TGCGCCAGCAGCCAAGGGACAGGGGAGGTGGAGACAGATACGCAGTATTTT.

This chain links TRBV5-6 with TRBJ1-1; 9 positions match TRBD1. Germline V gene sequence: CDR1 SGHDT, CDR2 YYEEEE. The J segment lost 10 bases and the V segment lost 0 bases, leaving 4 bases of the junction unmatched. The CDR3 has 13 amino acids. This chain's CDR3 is CASSLDRGLGAFF. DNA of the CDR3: TGTGCCAGCAGCTTGGACAGGGGGCTTGGAGCTTTCTTT.

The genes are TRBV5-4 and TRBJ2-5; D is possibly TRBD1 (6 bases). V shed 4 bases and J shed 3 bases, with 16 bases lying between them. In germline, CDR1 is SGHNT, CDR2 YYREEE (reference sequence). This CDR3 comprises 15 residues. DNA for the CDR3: TGTGCCAGCAGCCCCCGGGACACTGGAAAAGAGACCCAGTACTTC. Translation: CASSPRDTGKETQYF. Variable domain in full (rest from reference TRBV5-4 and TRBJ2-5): ETGVTQSPTHLIKTRGQQVTLRCSSQSGHNTVSWYQQALGQGPQFIFQYYREEENGRGNFPPRFSGLQFPNYSSELNVNALELDDSALYLCASSPRDTGKETQYFGPGTRLLVL.

The CDR3 nucleotides read TGTGCCAGTAGTATAGACGTCGGGACAGGGGGCTACTATGGCTACACCTTC. Its translation: CASSIDVGTGGYYGYTF. This chain connects TRBV19 to TRBJ1-2; TRBD1 aligns across 12 bases. The germline CDR1 and CDR2 sequences are LNHDA and SQIVND (reference sequence). V trimming: 0 bases; J trimming: 3 bases; junction bases outside the gene matches: 5. The length of the CDR3 is 17 residues.

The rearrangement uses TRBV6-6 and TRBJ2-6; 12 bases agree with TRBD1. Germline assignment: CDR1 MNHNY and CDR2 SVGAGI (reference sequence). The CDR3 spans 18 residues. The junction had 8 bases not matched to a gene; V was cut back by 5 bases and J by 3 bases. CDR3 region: CASSPGTGGDGGANVLTF. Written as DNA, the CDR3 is TGTGCCAGCAGTCCTGGGACAGGGGGCGACGGTGGGGCCAACGTCCTGACTTTC.

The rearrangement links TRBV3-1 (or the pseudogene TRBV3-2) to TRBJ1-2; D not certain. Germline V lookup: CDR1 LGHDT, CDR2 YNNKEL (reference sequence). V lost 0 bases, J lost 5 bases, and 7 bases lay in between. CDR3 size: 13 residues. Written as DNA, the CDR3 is TGTGCCAGCAGCCAAGAGAGTCGGTATGGCTACACCTTC. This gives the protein CASSQESRYGYTF.

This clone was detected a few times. The CDR3 DNA reads as TGTGCCAGCAGGCCGGGTCTCTCTGGAAACACCATATATTTT. Translated: CASRPGLSGNTIYF. The V call is TRBV5-6, the J call TRBJ1-3; unclear D gene. The germline CDR1 and CDR2 sequences are SGHDT and YYEEEE. V gave up 5 bases and J gave up 0 bases, with 9 bases separating them. This CDR3 has 14 residues.

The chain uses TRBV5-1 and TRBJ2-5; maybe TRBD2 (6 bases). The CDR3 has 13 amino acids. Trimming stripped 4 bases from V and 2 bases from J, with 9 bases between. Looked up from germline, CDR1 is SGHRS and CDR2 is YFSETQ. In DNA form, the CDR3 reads TGCGCCAGCAGCCGGGACTTGCAAGAGACCCAGTACTTC. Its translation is CASSRDLQETQYF.

CDR3 amino acids: CASSLLDRNRRGTQYF. The CDR3 DNA reads as TGTGCCAGCAGTTTACTGGACAGGAATAGACGCGGTACGCAGTATTTT. The chain carries TRBV28 and TRBJ2-3; TRBD1 matches 7 bases. Trimming at V came to 2 bases and at J to 8 bases, leaving 13 bases not matched to a gene. The CDR3 is 16 amino acids. The germline gives CDR1 MDHEN, CDR2 SYDVKM.

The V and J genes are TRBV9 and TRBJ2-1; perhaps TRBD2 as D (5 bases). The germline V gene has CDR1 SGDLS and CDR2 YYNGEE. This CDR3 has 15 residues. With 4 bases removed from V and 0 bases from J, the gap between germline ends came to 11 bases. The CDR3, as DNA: TGTGCCAGCAGCCCCAGAGCGGACTCCTACAATGAGCAGTTCTTC. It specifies CASSPRADSYNEQFF.

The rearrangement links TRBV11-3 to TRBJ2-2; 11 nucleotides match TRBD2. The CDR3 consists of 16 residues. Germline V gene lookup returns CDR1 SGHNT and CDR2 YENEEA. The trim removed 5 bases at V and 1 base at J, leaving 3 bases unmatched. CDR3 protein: CASSTGLAENTGELFF. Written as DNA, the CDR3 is TGTGCCAGCAGCACGGGACTAGCGGAGAACACCGGGGAGCTGTTTTTT.

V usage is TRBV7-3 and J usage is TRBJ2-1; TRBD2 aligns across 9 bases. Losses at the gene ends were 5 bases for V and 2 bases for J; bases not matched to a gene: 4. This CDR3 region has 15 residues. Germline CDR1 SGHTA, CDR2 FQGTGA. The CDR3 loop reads CASSPTSGPYNEQFF. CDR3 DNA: TGTGCCAGCAGCCCAACTAGCGGGCCCTACAATGAGCAGTTCTTC.

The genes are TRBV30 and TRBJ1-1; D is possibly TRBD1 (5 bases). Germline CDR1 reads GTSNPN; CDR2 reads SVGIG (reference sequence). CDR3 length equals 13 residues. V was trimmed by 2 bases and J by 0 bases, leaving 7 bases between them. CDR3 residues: CAWSRGVNTEAFF. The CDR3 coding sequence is TGTGCCTGGAGTAGGGGCGTGAACACTGAAGCTTTCTTT.

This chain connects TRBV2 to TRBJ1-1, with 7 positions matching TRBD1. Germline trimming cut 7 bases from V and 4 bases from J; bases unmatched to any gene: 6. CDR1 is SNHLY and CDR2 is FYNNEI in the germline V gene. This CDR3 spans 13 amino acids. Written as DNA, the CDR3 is TGTGCCAGCATGGAACAGGGGCGCACTGAAGCTTTCTTT. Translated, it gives CASMEQGRTEAFF.

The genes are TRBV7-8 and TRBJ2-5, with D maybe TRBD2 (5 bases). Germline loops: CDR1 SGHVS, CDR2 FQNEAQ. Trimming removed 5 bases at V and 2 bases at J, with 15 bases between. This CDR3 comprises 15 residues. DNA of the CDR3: TGTGCCAGCAGCGGACTCCGGGGTCCTCAAGAGACCCAGTACTTC. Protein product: CASSGLRGPQETQYF.

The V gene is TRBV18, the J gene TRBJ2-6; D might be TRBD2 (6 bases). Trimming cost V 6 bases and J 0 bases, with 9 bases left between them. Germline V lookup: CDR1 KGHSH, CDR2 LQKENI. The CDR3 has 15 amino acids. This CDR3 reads CASSPDYSGANVLTF. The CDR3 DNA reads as TGTGCCAGCTCCCCGGACTACTCTGGGGCCAACGTCCTGACTTTC.